This T cell receptor (beta chain) was recovered during a study of tumor and adjacent non-tumor tissue in lung cancer. Study in general: Stage I to III disease affected 10 men and about five women aged about 30 to 76.

RNA was extracted from bulk tissue without any cell sorting. Donors were chemotherapy-naive, newly diagnosed lung cancer surgical patients in China, August–late 2014. In the case of this clonotype: Its antigen is not identified.

Three rounds of nested PCR, following a modified ARM-PCR protocol, produced the TCRbeta library. Each CDR3 protein gets one entry after TCRdb re-called the multiplex PCR reads with MiXCR. The sample consists of roughly 81,000 distinct CDR3 sequences, 65% to 75% of them appearing once. Whole-study results and caveats: In normal lung, the top 100 clones were significantly more dominant than in tumor. TCR diversity was significantly greater in tumor than normal lung tissue.

V was trimmed by 5 bases and J by 7 bases, leaving 23 bases between them. CDR3 length: 15 residues. The germline gives CDR1 SQVTM, CDR2 ANQGSEA. The TCR originated in a woman in her 70s with non-small cell lung cancer. This sequence joins TRBV29-1 and TRBJ2-5, with a tentative D call TRBD1 (5 bases). The material sequenced was lung tumor tissue. The CDR3 DNA follows: TGCAGCGTTCCAGACACCCGGGCAGGGAAAATGACCCAGTACTTC. Translated: CSVPDTRAGKMTQYF.